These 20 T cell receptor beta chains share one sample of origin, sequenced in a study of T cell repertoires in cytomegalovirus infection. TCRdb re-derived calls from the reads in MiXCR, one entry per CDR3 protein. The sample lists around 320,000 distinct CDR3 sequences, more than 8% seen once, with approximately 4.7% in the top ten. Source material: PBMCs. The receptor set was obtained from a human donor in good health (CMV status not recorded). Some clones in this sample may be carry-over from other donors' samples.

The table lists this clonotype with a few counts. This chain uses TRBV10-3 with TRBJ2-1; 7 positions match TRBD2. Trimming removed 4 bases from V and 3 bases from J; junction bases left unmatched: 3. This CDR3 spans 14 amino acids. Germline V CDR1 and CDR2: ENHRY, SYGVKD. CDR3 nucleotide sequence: TGTGCCATCAGTGGCCAGCGGGACTACAATGAGCAGTTCTTC. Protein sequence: CAISGQRDYNEQFF.

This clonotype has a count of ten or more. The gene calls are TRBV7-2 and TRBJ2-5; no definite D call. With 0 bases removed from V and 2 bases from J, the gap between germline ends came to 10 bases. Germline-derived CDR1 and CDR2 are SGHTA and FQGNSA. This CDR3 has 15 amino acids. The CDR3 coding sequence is TGTGCCAGCAGCTTAGCCTTTCGATTACAAGAGACCCAGTACTTC. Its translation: CASSLAFRLQETQYF.

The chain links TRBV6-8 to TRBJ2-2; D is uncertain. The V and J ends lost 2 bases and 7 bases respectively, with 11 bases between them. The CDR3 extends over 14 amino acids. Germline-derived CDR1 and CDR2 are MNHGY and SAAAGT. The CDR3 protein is CASSYGNPGGELFF. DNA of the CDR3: TGTGCCAGCAGTTACGGGAACCCGGGCGGGGAGCTGTTTTTT.

This CDR3 is CASFKTGTSGTSTDTQYF. The CDR3 DNA reads as TGTGCCAGCTTCAAGACCGGGACTAGCGGGACCAGCACAGATACGCAGTATTTT. V gene TRBV6-2 or TRBV6-3 combines with J gene TRBJ2-3; 13 bases align to TRBD2. This CDR3 is built from 18 residues. V trimming: 8 bases; J trimming: 0 bases; junction bases outside the gene matches: 11. Looked up from germline, CDR1 is MNHEY and CDR2 is SVGEGT.

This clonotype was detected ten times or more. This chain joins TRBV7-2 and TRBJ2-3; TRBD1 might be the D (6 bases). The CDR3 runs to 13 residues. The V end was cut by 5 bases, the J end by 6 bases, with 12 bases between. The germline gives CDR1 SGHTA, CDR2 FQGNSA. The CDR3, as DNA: TGTGCCAGCAGCACCAGGACAGCCGATACGCAGTATTTT. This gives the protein CASSTRTADTQYF. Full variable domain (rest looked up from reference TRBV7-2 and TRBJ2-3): GAGVSQSPSNKVTEKGKDVELRCDPISGHTALYWYRQSLGQGLEFLIYFQGNSAPDKSGLPSDRFSAERTGGSVSTLTIQRTQQEDSAVYLCASSTRTADTQYFGPGTRLTVL.

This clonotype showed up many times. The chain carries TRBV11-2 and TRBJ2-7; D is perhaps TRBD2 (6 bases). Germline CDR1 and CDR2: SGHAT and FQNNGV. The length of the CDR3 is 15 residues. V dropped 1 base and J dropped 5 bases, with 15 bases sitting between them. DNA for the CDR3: TGTGCCAGCAGCTTAGGCCCCGGAGGGGATAACGAGCAGTACTTC. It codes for CASSLGPGGDNEQYF.

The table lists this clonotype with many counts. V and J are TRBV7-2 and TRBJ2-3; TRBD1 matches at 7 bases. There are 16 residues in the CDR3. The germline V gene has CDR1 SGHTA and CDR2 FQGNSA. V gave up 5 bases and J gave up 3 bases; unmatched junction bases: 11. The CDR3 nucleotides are TGTGCCAGCAGCACGACAGGGTCGGTCTTTACAGATACGCAGTATTTT. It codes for CASSTTGSVFTDTQYF.

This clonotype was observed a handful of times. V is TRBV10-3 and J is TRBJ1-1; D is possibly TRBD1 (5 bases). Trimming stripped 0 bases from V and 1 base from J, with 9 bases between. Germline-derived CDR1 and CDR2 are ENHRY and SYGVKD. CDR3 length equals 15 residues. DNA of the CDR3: TGTGCCATCAGTGAGTCAGGACATACGAACACTGAAGCTTTCTTT. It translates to CAISESGHTNTEAFF.

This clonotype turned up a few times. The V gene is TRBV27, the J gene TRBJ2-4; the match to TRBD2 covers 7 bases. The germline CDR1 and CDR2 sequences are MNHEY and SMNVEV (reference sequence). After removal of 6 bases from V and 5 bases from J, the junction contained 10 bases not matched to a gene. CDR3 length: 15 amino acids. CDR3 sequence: CASSDQGGQENIQYF. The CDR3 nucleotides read TGTGCCAGCAGCGATCAGGGAGGGCAGGAAAACATTCAGTACTTC.

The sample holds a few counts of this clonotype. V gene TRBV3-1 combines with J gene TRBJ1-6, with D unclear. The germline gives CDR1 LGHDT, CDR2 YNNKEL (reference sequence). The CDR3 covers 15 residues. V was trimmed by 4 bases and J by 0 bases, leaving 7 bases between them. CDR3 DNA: TGTGCCAGCAGCCTTTCCCTCTCCTATAATTCACCCCTCCACTTT. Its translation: CASSLSLSYNSPLHF.

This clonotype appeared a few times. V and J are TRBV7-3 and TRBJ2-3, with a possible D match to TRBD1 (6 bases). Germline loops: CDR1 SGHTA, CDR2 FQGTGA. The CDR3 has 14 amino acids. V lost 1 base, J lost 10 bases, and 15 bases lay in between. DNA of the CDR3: TGTGCCAGCAGCTTAATGCCAGGGGCACCGGCGCAGTATTTT. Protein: CASSLMPGAPAQYF.

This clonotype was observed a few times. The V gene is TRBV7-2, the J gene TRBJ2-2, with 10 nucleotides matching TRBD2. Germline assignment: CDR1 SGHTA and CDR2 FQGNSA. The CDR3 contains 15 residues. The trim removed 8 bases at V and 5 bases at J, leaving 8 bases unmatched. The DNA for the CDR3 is TGTGCCAGCGAGACAGCGGGAGGGACAACCGGGGAGCTGTTTTTT. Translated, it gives CASETAGGTTGELFF.

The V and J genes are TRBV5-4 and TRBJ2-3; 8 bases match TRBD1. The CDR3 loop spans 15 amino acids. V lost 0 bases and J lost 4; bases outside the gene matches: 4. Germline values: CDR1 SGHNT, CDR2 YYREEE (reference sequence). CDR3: CASSLGQGWSDTQYF. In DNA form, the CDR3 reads TGTGCCAGCAGCTTGGGACAGGGGTGGTCAGATACGCAGTATTTT.

The CDR3 loop reads CASSSGTAREQYF. DNA of the CDR3: TGTGCCAGCAGCTCCGGGACAGCCCGCGAGCAGTACTTC. This sequence joins TRBV6-2 or TRBV6-3 and TRBJ2-7; 7 nucleotides line up with TRBD1. The CDR3 extends over 13 amino acids. The germline V gene has CDR1 MNHEY and CDR2 SVGEGT. After removal of 6 bases from V and 6 bases from J, the junction contained 8 bases not matched to a gene.

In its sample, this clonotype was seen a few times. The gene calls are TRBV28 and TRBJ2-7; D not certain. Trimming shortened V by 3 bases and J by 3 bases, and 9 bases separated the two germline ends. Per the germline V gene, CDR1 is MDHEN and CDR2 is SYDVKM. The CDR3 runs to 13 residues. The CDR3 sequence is CASSFRLYYEQYF. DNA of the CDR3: TGTGCCAGCAGTTTTCGGCTTTACTACGAGCAGTACTTC.

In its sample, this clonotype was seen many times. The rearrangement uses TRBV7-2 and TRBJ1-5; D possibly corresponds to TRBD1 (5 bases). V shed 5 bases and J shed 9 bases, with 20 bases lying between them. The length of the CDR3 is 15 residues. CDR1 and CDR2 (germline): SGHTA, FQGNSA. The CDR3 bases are TGTGCCAGCAGCCCGACGTCGACAGCCCTTATGCCCCAGCATTTT. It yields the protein CASSPTSTALMPQHF.

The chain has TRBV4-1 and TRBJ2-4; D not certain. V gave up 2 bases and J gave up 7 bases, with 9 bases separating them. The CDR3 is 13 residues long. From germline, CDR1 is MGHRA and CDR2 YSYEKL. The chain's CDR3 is CASSQLLGNIQYF. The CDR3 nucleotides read TGCGCCAGCAGCCAACTCCTAGGCAACATTCAGTACTTC.

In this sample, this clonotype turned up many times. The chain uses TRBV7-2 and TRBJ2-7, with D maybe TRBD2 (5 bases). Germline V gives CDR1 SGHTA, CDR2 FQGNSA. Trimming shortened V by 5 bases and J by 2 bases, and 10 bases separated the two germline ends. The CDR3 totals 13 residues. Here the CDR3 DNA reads TGTGCCAGCAGCAGAGCGGTTACCTACGAGCAGTACTTC. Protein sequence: CASSRAVTYEQYF. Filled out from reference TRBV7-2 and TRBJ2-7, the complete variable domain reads GAGVSQSPSNKVTEKGKDVELRCDPISGHTALYWYRQSLGQGLEFLIYFQGNSAPDKSGLPSDRFSAERTGGSVSTLTIQRTQQEDSAVYLCASSRAVTYEQYFGPGTRLTVT.

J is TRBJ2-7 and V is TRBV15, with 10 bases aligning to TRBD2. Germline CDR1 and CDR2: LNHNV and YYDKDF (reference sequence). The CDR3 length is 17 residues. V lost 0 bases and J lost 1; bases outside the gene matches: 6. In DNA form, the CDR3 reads TGTGCCACCAGCAGAGATCGGGCTAGCGGGAGATCCTACGAGCAGTACTTC. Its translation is CATSRDRASGRSYEQYF.

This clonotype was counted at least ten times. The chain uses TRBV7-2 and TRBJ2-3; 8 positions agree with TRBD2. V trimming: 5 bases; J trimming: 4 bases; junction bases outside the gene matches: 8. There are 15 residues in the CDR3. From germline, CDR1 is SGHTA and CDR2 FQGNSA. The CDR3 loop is CASSNREGHSDTQYF. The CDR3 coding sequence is TGTGCCAGCAGCAACCGGGAGGGCCACTCAGATACGCAGTATTTT.